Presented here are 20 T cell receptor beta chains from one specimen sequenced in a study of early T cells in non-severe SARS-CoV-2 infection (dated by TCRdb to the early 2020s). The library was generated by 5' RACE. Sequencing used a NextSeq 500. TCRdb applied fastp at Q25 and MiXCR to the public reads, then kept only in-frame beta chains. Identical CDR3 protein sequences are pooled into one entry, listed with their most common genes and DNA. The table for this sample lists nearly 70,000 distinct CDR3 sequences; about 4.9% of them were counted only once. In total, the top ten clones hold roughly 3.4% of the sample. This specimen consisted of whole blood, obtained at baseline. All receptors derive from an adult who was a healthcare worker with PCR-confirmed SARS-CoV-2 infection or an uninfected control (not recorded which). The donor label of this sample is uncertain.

CDR3 residues: CATSDGALTDTQYF. CDR3 bases: TGTGCCACCAGTGACGGGGCCCTAACAGATACGCAGTATTTT. The chain employs TRBV24-1 and TRBJ2-3, with D perhaps TRBD1 or TRBD2 (5 bases each). The CDR3 has 14 amino acids. The germline gives CDR1 KGHDR, CDR2 SFDVKD. The V gene lost 4 bases and the J gene lost 3 bases, with 10 bases spanning the gap.

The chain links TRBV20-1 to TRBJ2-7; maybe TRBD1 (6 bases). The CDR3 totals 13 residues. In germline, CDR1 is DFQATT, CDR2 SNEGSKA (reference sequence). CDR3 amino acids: CGENRAGSYEQYF. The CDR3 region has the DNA TGCGGCGAAAACAGGGCGGGTTCGTACGAGCAGTACTTC.

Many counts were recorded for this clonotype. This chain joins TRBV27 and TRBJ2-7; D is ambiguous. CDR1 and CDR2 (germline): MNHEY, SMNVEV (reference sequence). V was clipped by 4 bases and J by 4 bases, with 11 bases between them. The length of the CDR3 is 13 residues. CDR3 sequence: CASSSRPRYEQYF. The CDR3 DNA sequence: TGTGCCAGCAGTTCCCGCCCCAGGTACGAGCAGTACTTC.

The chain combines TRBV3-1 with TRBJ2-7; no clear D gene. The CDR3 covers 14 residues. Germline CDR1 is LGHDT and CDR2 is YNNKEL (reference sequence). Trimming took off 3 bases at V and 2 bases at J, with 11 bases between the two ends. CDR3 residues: CASSQGRIPYEQYF. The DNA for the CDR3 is TGTGCCAGCAGCCAGGGAAGGATACCCTACGAGCAGTACTTC.

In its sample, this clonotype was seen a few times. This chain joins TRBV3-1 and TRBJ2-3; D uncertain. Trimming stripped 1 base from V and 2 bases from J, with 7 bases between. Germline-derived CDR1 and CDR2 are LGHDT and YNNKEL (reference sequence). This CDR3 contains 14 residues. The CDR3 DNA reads TGTGCCAGCAGCCAAGGGCCCGCCACAGATACGCAGTATTTT. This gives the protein CASSQGPATDTQYF.

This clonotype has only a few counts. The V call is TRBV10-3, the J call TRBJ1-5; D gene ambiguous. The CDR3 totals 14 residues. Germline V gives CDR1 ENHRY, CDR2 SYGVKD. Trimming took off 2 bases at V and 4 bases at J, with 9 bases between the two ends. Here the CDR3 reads CAISEGRKNQPQHF. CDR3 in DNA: TGTGCCATCAGTGAGGGACGGAAAAATCAGCCCCAGCATTTT.

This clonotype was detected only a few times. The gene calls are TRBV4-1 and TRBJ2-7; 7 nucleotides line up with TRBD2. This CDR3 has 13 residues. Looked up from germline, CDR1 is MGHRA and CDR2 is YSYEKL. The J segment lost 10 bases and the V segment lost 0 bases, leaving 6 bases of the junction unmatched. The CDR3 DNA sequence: TGCGCCAGCAGCCAAGAATCCCCGGGGGGTCAGTACTTC. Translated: CASSQESPGGQYF.

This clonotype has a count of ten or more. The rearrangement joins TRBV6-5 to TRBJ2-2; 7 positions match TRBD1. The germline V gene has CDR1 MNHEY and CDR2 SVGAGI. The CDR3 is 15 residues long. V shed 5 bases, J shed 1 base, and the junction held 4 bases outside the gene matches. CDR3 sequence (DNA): TGTGCCAGCAGTGAGGACAGGCAGAACACCGGGGAGCTGTTTTTT. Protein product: CASSEDRQNTGELFF.

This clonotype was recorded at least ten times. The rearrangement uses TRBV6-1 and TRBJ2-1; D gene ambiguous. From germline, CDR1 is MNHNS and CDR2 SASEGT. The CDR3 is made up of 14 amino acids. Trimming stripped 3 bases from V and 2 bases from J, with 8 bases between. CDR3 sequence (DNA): TGTGCCAGCAGTGAGTCTTTGGCCTACAATGAGCAGTTCTTC. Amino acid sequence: CASSESLAYNEQFF.

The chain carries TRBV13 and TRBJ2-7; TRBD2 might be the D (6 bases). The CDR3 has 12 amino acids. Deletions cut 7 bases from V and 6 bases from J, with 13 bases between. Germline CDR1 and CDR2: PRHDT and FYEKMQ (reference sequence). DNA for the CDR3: TGTGCCAGCACCGTAGCGGCCGGCGAGCAGTACTTC. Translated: CASTVAAGEQYF. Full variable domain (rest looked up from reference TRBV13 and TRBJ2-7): AAGVIQSPRHLIKEKRETATLKCYPIPRHDTVYWYQQGPGQDPQFLISFYEKMQSDKGSIPDRFSAQQFSDYHSELNMSSLELGDSALYFCASTVAAGEQYFGPGTRLTVT.

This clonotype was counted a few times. Here the CDR3 DNA reads TGTGCCAGCAGCGGGACAGGGAGGAGGTACGAGCAGTACTTC. It yields the protein CASSGTGRRYEQYF. The chain uses TRBV28 and TRBJ2-7, with 9 bases identical to TRBD1. Per germline, CDR1 MDHEN and CDR2 SYDVKM. Germline trimming cut 6 bases from V and 4 bases from J; bases unmatched to any gene: 7. The CDR3 totals 14 residues.

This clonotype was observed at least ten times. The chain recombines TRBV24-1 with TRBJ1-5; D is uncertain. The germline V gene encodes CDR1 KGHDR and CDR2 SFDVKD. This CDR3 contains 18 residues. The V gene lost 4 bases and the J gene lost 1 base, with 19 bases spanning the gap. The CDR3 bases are TGTGCCACCAGTGAAGGAGCAGGAGAATGGTTAAGCAATCAGCCCCAGCATTTT. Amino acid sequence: CATSEGAGEWLSNQPQHF.

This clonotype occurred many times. The CDR3: CASSLVGSGYTF. For the CDR3, the DNA is TGTGCCAGCAGTTTAGTTGGAAGTGGCTACACCTTC. The genes are TRBV12-3 or TRBV12-4 and TRBJ1-2; D unclear. Trimming stripped 1 base from V and 7 bases from J, with 7 bases between. The CDR3 length is 12 residues.

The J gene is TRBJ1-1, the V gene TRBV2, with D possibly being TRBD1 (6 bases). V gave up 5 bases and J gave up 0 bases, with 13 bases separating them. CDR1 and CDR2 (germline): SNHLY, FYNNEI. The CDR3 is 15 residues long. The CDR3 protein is CASSTHQGMNTEAFF. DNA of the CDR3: TGTGCCAGCAGTACCCACCAGGGGATGAACACTGAAGCTTTCTTT. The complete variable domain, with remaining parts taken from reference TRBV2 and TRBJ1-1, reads EPEVTQTPSHQVTQMGQEVILRCVPISNHLYFYWYRQILGQKVEFLVSFYNNEISEKSEIFDDQFSVERPDGSNFTLKIRSTKLEDSAMYFCASSTHQGMNTEAFFGQGTRLTVV.

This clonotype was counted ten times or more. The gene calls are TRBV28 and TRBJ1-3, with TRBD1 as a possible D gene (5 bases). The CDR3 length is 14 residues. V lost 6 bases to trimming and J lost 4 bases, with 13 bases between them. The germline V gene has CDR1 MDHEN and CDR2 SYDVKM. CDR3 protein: CASRFWGSGNTIYF. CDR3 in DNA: TGTGCCAGCAGGTTTTGGGGCAGCGGAAACACCATATATTTT.

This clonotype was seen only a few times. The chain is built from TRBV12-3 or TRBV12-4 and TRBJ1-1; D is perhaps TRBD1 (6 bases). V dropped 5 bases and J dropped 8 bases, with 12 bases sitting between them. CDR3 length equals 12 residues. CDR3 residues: CASSLTGLEAFF. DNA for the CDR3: TGTGCCAGCAGTCTTACAGGGTTGGAAGCTTTCTTT.

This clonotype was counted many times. The CDR3 reads CASSPDVGGTEAFF. CDR3 nucleotide sequence: TGCGCCAGCAGTCCGGACGTTGGGGGTACTGAAGCTTTCTTT. This sequence joins TRBV10-1 and TRBJ1-1; possible D gene TRBD1, 5 bases. The CDR3 runs to 14 residues. Looked up from germline, CDR1 is WNHNN and CDR2 is SYGVQD (reference sequence). Deletions cut 5 bases from V and 5 bases from J, with 15 bases between.

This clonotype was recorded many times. The DNA of the CDR3 is TGTGCCAGCAGTGAGATCGGACAGAACGCGCAACCCCAGCATTTT. It specifies CASSEIGQNAQPQHF. V and J are TRBV6-2 or TRBV6-3 and TRBJ1-5, with a weak D call TRBD1 (6 bases). Germline assignment: CDR1 MNHEY and CDR2 SVGEGT. CDR3 length: 15 amino acids. V was trimmed by 5 bases and J by 10 bases, leaving 21 bases between them.

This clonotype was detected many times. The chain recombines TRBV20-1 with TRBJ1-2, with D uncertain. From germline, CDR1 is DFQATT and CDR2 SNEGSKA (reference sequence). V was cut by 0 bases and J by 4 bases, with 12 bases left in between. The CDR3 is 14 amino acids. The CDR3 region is CSARETGVSYGYTF. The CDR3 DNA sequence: TGCAGTGCTAGAGAAACTGGGGTGAGCTATGGCTACACCTTC.

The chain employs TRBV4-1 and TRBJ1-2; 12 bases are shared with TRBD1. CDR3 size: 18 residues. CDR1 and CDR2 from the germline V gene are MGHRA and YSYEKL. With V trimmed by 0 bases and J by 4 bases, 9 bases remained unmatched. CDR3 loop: CASSQDLLGTGGSYGYTF. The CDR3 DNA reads TGCGCCAGCAGCCAAGATCTCCTGGGGACAGGGGGCAGCTATGGCTACACCTTC.